This T cell receptor (beta chain) was captured in a study of regulatory T cells in long-lasting Graves disease. Through Arm-PCR of CDR3 regions and iRepertoire HTBI primers, TCR beta libraries were built. TCRdb analysed the multiplex PCR reads with MiXCR anew, one entry per CDR3 protein. This table holds 240,000 or so distinct CDR3 sequences, around 20% found once. Time point of the sample: newly diagnosed GD, antithyroid drugs for less than 3 months. The TCR library was made from RNA that had been extracted from PBMCs in TRIzol. The germline CDR1 and CDR2 sequences are SGDLS and YYNGEE. V lost 2 bases, J lost 4 bases, and 3 bases stayed unmatched. The CDR3 length is 15 residues.

The sequences come from peripheral blood mononuclear cells (PBMCs), collected at new diagnosis, from a patient treated with antithyroid drugs. The clonotype was recovered from a female donor with Graves disease. The chain recombines TRBV9 with TRBJ2-2; 9 bases agree with TRBD1. Written as DNA, the CDR3 is TGTGCCAGCAGCGTCGACAGGGGGTCCACCGGGGAGCTGTTTTTT. Amino acids: CASSVDRGSTGELFF.